The text below deals with one TCR beta chain. Its target antigen remains unknown. It has no much larger one-base neighbor in the sample; base qualities were not kept. From the germline V gene, CDR1 is SGHAT and CDR2 is FQNNGV. Reading from cysteine to phenylalanine, the CDR3 counts 15 amino acids. This entry keeps only the CDR3 DNA: 45 bases, framed from base 1. Trimming accounts for 0 bases at V and 6 bases at J, while the number of junction bases matched to no gene is 5. This record comes from a study of shared clonotypes between healthy human individuals (dated by TCRdb to 2020 to 2022). Looking at the study overall: A couple of women and a few men aged 18 to 49 years were included in the cohort. Leukapheresis yielded between about 0.85 and 9 billion PBMCs per donor. For each donor, CD4 naive and CD4 memory were each run on three plates, CD8 naive on two plates, and CD8 memory on one plate. The study deeply sequenced blood TCR repertoires of five healthy adults to estimate repertoire size and the extent of clonotype sharing between individuals. To increase sequencing depth and limit assay-specific biases, different laboratories used diverse techniques to prepare libraries and sequence TCR repertoires. Results the study describes overall, beyond this receptor: Estimated clonotype richness was generally larger for naive than for memory subsets. Across a few donors, approximately 5% of naive CD4, approximately 3.6% of naive CD8, around 2.5% of memory CD4, and 0.3% to 0.45% of memory CD8 clonotypes were shared. Because the study included only a small number of donors, the genetic and exposure-history diversity represented was limited. Even with the large sequencing depth, rarefaction of the sorted-subset datasets indicated that sequencing was incomplete. Higher generation probabilities were observed for clonotypes shared by all four sorted-subset donors than for non-shared clonotypes. Pairwise subsampling led to the expectation that sequencing depth would affect the degree of clonotype sharing among donors. Sampling was restricted to blood, and TCR repertoires in tissue are likely to differ from TCR repertoires in blood.

Healthy HIV-negative adults with no recently reported acute infections or vaccinations were included as donors. Only Caucasian adults living in Nashville, Tennessee, USA were represented among the donors. CD4+ T cells were enriched by magnetic negative selection; naive cells were then positively selected on CD45RA, and the negative fraction formed the memory subset. Blood was collected by leukapheresis, and PBMCs were isolated by Ficoll-Histopaque density gradient centrifugation and then cryopreserved in liquid nitrogen vapor phase. Purity and quantity of every magnetically sorted T cell population were checked by analytical flow cytometry. Genomic DNA was isolated from each sorted fraction and quantified by UV absorbance on a Nanodrop 2000c. Using the deep immunoSEQ assay, multiplex PCR amplified TCR CDR3 regions from genomic DNA. Extracted genomic DNA from each cell subset was distributed evenly across all wells of several immunoSEQ 96-well plates, and each plate was treated as a replicate. Each replicate PCR for sorted subsets received about 220 ng genomic DNA, equal to tens of thousands of T cell genomes. Purified libraries were measured with a Qubit 3.0 fluorometer, size-checked on a Bioanalyzer 2100, and measured again with the KAPA Library Quantification kit. A separate single-read 150-cycle Illumina NextSeq 550 flow cell was used to sequence each immunoSEQ 96-well plate. The study's own analysis went as follows. Because the immunoSEQ output included only junctional sequences and no quality scores, the filtering could not be the same as the filtering used for full-length reads. Sequences were annotated with PyIR, a Python wrapper for IgBLAST v1.9, using IMGT germline references to assign V/J genes and CDR3. Reads were filtered out if the reads had weak V/J assignments (E-value above 1e-6), no CDR3, stop codons, out-of-frame junctions, or ambiguous translated residues. A V3J clonotype was defined by an identical inferred V gene, J gene, and CDR3 amino acid sequence. The percentage overlap between two repertoires was calculated by dividing the number of shared unique clonotypes by the size of the smaller repertoire. RTK rarefaction, the Chao1 estimator, and Recon v2.1 estimates of unobserved clonotypes were used to assess repertoire richness. Generation probabilities were computed with OLGA for all TCRbeta clonotypes obtained by the gDNA method from a handful of donors. TCRdb took this table from immuneACCESS and kept in-frame rearrangements with V and J called. Such tables lack part of the clones; where checked against another copy, unresolved V genes explain under half of the gap, and the rest is unexplained. V and J calls and clone size are given by that table; D and trimming were obtained from the DNA. The table for this sample lists about 1.1 million clones; about 80% of them were counted only once. More than 0.5% of the sample comes from the top ten.

The chain is made from TRBV11-2 and TRBJ2-1; 7 bases in the junction line up with TRBD2. The clonotype originates from a man aged 18-30 years in good health. Some clones in this sample may be carry-over from other donors' samples. The specimen sequenced was memory CD4+ T cells from PBMCs. What the cell subset or site label conveys for this sample: CD45RA-negative fraction. The CDR3 here reads CASSLDGGSPNEQFF. In nucleotide form, the sequence is TGTGCCAGCAGCTTAGACGGCGGGAGCCCCAATGAGCAGTTCTTC.